This T cell receptor (beta chain) was captured by sequencing in a study of human T cells and chemical hapten exposure. Study-level information: Donors were sensitized with 2% DPC on the upper inner arm. Weekly administration of diphenylcyclopropenone to the scalp of patients continued throughout the roughly 26-week study. The study enrolled mostly female patients with alopecia areata, totalis or universalis.

MiXCR, applied by TCRdb to the RACE reads, yields one record per CDR3 protein. The table shows 180,000 or so distinct CDR3 sequences, with roughly 15% occurring only once. This clonotype was picked up a small number of times. This CDR3 has 15 residues. V lost 0 bases and J 3 bases, leaving 11 bases between the germline ends. Germline CDR1 is LGHNA and CDR2 is YSLEER. Documented time point: patch test 1, 2 weeks after DPC sensitization. Treatment reported: therapeutic diphenylcyclopropenone sensitization with weekly scalp DPC. Blood collection happened ahead of applying each patch test. The origin of this receptor is a woman aged 25 to 39 with alopecia areata. Some clones in this sample may be carry-over from other donors' samples. This specimen consisted of whole blood, obtained in connection with sensitization to the hapten diphenylcyclopropenone (DPC). The rearrangement links TRBV4-3 to TRBJ1-2; a possible D gene is TRBD1 (5 bases). The CDR3 is CASSQDQGVDYGYTF. Here the CDR3 DNA reads TGCGCCAGCAGCCAAGATCAAGGGGTCGACTATGGCTACACCTTC.